This T cell receptor beta chain was sequenced in a study of T cells in Graves' hyperthyroidism and ophthalmopathy. Study-wide context: Pretreatment peripheral blood was obtained at initial diagnosis.

Findings of the study overall: A model built on 13 V-J features separated ophthalmopathy from stable hyperthyroidism. Blood held most thyroid clonotypes expanded above 0.001 frequency.

There are many counts of this clonotype. Its antigen is undetermined. PBMCs were derived from roughly 9.6 ml fresh peripheral blood. CDR3 length: 13 amino acids. V shed 7 bases and J 1 base; nucleotides not matched to a gene: 2. Germline CDR1 and CDR2: GTSNPN and SVGIG (reference sequence). Researchers amplified the TCR beta CDR3 regions from RNA transcripts. An initial round of RT-PCR targeting the TCR CDR3 relied on the HTBI primer set. TCRdb processed the multiplex PCR reads anew with MiXCR; each CDR3 protein has one entry. This sample has roughly 180,000 distinct CDR3 sequences, with just under 9.5% found just once.

The genes are TRBV30 and TRBJ1-1; 11 bases are shared with TRBD1. The sequencing input was blood. The clonotype originates from a woman aged 18-30 years with Graves' hyperthyroidism that later progressed to Graves' ophthalmopathy. The CDR3 DNA reads TGTGCCTCGGACAGGGGGCGGAACACTGAAGCTTTCTTT. It translates to CASDRGRNTEAFF.